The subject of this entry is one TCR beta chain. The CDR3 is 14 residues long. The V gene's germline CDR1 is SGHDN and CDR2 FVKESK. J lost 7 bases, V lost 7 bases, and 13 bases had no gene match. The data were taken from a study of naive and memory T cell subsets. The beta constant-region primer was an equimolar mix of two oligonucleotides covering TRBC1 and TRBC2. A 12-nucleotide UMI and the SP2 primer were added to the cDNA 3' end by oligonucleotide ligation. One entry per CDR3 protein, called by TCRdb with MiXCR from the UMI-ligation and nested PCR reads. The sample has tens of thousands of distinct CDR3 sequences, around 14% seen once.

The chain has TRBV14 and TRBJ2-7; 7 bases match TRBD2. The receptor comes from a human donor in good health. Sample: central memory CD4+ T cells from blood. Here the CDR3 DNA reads TGTGCCAGCATAAGTCTAGCGGCCTACCTGGAGCAGTACTTC. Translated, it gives CASISLAAYLEQYF.